This entry features one T cell receptor (beta chain) sequence. In this sample, this clonotype turned up a few times. It lacks a known antigen. No base qualities exist here, and no much larger clone lies one base off it. Including cysteine and phenylalanine, the CDR3 has 13 amino acids. Of the read, only the CDR3 DNA is kept; its 39 bases are in frame from base 1. Relative to germline, V is missing 4 bases and J is missing 7 bases, with 6 bases of the junction outside any gene match. Reading the germline V gene gives CDR1 SGHRS and CDR2 YFSETQ. TCR beta CDR3 regions were amplified from RNA transcripts. The first round of RT-PCR for the TCR CDR3 was performed with the HTBI primer set and the Qiagen OneStep RT-PCR kit. Libraries were constructed in a second round of multiplex PCR, after which size selection and purification were performed. Libraries were sequenced paired-end with 100 bp reads on an Illumina HiSeq2000. In the paper's pipeline: SOAPnuke was used to process the raw data, with reads discarded if the reads contained adapters or uncalled bases, had a mean Phred below 15, or lacked an exact constant-primer or identifier match. COPE v1.2.5 was used to merge high-quality paired reads, and clonotypes were defined as unique nucleotide sequences. MiTCR v1.1 was used to align the clonotypes against IMGT TRBV, TRBD and TRBJ reference segments. The analysis included only V-J combinations with a frequency above 0.0001, which together covered roughly 99% of the repertoires. A TCS score was defined as the ratio of F50 (clonal expansion) to E x V (chaos), with BLOSUM62-based TCRdist applied between CDR3 peptides within each V-J. Welch's t-statistics and random forest reduced 500 to 550 V-J features to 13, which were used in a naive Bayes classifier (R e1071). The Morisita-Horn index was used to measure how similar the thyroid and blood repertoires were. The public reads were reanalyzed by TCRdb: fastp trimming at Q25, MiXCR alignment, in-frame beta chains only. Every CDR3 protein is listed once, alongside the most common genes and DNA of its rows. The V and J calls and clone size come from TCRdb's table, not from the authors' own analysis. The sample table holds fewer than 750,000 distinct CDR3 sequences, of which roughly 15% were seen once. Clones ranked in the top ten supply around 4% of the sample.

In the ophthalmopathy patients, disease was moderately to severely active, with a Clinical Activity Score of 3 or more, a NOSPECS grade of 4 or more, and a duration of less than 3 months. Patients with uncontrolled infections, other autoimmune diseases, pregnancy or lactation were excluded. Clinical symptoms, serum thyroxine and TRAb, thyroid ultrasound, and orbital computed tomography formed the basis for the diagnoses. Ficoll-Paque density gradient centrifugation was used to isolate PBMCs from about 9.4 ml of fresh peripheral blood. Total RNA was extracted using Trizol reagent, and RNA quality was assessed on an Agilent 2100 Bioanalyzer. The entry originates in a study of T cells in Graves' hyperthyroidism and ophthalmopathy (dated by TCRdb to the late 2010s). About the study as a whole: Peripheral blood was collected at initial diagnosis, before any treatment. To identify distinguishing TCR V-J signatures, a discovery cohort of 95 to 100 patients was used, comprising 43 with Graves' ophthalmopathy and some 57 with stable Graves' hyperthyroidism. After blood sampling, hyperthyroidism patients were treated with methimazole at a starting dose of 30 mg daily, and ophthalmopathy patients were treated with high-dose intravenous methylprednisolone. Prospective prediction of ophthalmopathy was tested in an independent validation cohort of approximately 19 hyperthyroidism patients and approximately 17 patients who later progressed to ophthalmopathy. According to the paper, TCR Vbeta CDR3 sequencing was carried out on around 140 peripheral blood samples, which came from under 50 ophthalmopathy, about 75 hyperthyroidism and roughly 17 progressor patients. In addition, the study compared T-cell repertoires in thyroid tissue and in blood from 6 or 7 Graves' hyperthyroidism patients. The 100 or so discovery patients were randomly split 7:3 into training and test sets.

General conclusions and limits of the study: Most expanded thyroid clonotypes (frequency above 0.001) were also detected in blood, a finding suggesting that blood repertoires may reflect thyroid immune responses. Ophthalmopathy was separated from stable hyperthyroidism by a 13 V-J signature model, with approximately 85% sensitivity and roughly 81% specificity obtained in cross-validation and 80%/75% obtained in testing. In validation, progression to ophthalmopathy was predicted by the model with 70.59% sensitivity and roughly 72% specificity, a median of about 6.8 months before onset. Sample size was not statistically predetermined, and investigators were not blinded to group allocation.

This clonotype was obtained from a middle-aged woman with Graves' ophthalmopathy. The chain employs TRBV5-1 and TRBJ1-2, with 8 bases in between that match TRBD1. The sample comprised blood. The DNA reads TGCGCCAGCAGCCCAGGGGGCGCGAGTGGCTACACCTTC. It translates as CASSPGGASGYTF.